These 7 T cell receptor beta chains came from one sample sequenced in a study of T-cell memory formation after mild COVID-19. TCRdb analysed the 5' RACE reads with MiXCR anew, one entry per CDR3 protein. This table holds 100,000 to 150,000 distinct CDR3 sequences, around 15% found once. The sequencing input was PBMCs or a T cell subset sorted from them (not recorded which). The receptors here all came from a man aged 18-30 years who had mild COVID-19 (a few samples of this study predate the infection). Cell type and time point are not known.

This chain links TRBV5-1 with TRBJ2-3, with 11 bases matching TRBD2. Trimming removed 1 base from V and 4 bases from J; junction bases left unmatched: 14. Germline CDR1 SGHRS, CDR2 YFSETQ. The CDR3 totals 19 residues. The CDR3 DNA is TGCGCCAGCAGCTTGAGGCCGAGACTAGCGGGAATCGGGGCAGATACGCAGTATTTT. Translated, it gives CASSLRPRLAGIGADTQYF. Supplemented by reference TRBV5-1 and TRBJ2-3, the full variable domain reads KAGVTQTPRYLIKTRGQQVTLSCSPISGHRSVSWYQQTPGQGLQFLFEYFSETQRNKGNFPGRFSGRQFSNSRSEMNVSTLELGDSALYLCASSLRPRLAGIGADTQYFGPGTRLTVL.

The chain is built from TRBV29-1 and TRBJ2-5; D tentatively fits TRBD1 or TRBD2 (5 bases each). The CDR3 loop spans 15 amino acids. The V end was cut by 4 bases, the J end by 3 bases, with 18 bases between. The germline V gene has CDR1 SQVTM and CDR2 ANQGSEA. CDR3 amino acids: CSVGREGVREETQYF. In DNA form, the CDR3 reads TGCAGCGTTGGCCGGGAAGGGGTGAGGGAAGAGACCCAGTACTTC.

This clonotype has more than one count but fewer than ten. This chain connects TRBV9 to TRBJ2-5, with 11 bases lining up with TRBD2. Germline CDR1 SGDLS, CDR2 YYNGEE. This CDR3 comprises 18 residues. V was clipped by 4 bases and J by 1 base; unmatched bases: 12. CDR3 in amino acids: CASSLTSGGPLIQETQYF. In DNA, the CDR3 is TGTGCCAGCAGCCTAACTAGCGGGGGCCCTCTGATCCAAGAGACCCAGTACTTC.

This clonotype was observed a few times. DNA for the CDR3: TGCGCCAGCATCCGCGCTCGGACTAGCGGATACACCGGGGAGCTGTTTTTT. Translation: CASIRARTSGYTGELFF. The chain recombines TRBV10-2 with TRBJ2-2, with 10 bases fitting TRBD2. From germline, CDR1 is WSHSY and CDR2 SAAADI. The trim removed 7 bases at V and 3 bases at J, leaving 11 bases unmatched. The CDR3 has 17 residues.

This CDR3 reads CASSLGKETQYF. The DNA of the CDR3 is TGCGCCAGCAGCTTGGGAAAAGAGACCCAGTACTTC. The rearrangement links TRBV5-1 to TRBJ2-5; D unresolved. Germline values: CDR1 SGHRS, CDR2 YFSETQ. The V end lost 0 bases, the J end lost 3 bases, and 3 bases lay between the germline ends. The CDR3 runs 12 residues.

The V call is TRBV9, the J call TRBJ2-3; 7 bases fit TRBD2. CDR3 length: 14 amino acids. The J segment lost 7 bases and the V segment lost 3 bases, leaving 8 bases of the junction unmatched. Germline CDR1 SGDLS, CDR2 YYNGEE. CDR3 protein: CASSASPAGHTQYF. The DNA for the CDR3 is TGTGCCAGCAGCGCCAGCCCAGCGGGACATACGCAGTATTTT.

The chain recombines TRBV12-3 or TRBV12-4 with TRBJ2-7; 8 nucleotides line up with TRBD1. The CDR3 is 14 amino acids. J lost 5 bases, V lost 5 bases, and 8 bases had no gene match. The CDR3 protein is CASSPGTGFNEQYF. The CDR3 coding sequence is TGTGCCAGCAGTCCCGGGACAGGATTTAACGAGCAGTACTTC.